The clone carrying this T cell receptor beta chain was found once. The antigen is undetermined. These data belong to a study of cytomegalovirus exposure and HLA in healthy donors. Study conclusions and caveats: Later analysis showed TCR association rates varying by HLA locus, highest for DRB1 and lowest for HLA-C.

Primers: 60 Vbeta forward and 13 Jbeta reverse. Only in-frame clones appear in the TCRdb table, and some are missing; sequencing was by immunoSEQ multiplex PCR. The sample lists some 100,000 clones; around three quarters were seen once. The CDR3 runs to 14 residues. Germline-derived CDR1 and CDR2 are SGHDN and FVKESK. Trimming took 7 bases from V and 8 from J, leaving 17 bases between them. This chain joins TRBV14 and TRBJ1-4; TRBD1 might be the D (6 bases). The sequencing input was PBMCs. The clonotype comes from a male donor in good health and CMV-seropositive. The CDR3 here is CASTLQGAGEKLFF. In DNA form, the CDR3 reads TGTGCCAGCACCCTACAGGGAGCAGGGGAAAAACTGTTTTTT.